This TCR beta chain comes out of a study of radiotherapy plus CTLA-4 blockade in lung cancer. The CDR3 has 14 amino acids. Per the germline V gene, CDR1 is SGHVS and CDR2 is FQNEAQ. V dropped 6 bases and J dropped 6; count of bases not matched to a gene: 6. TCRdb keeps only in-frame clones here, not all; method: immunoSEQ multiplex PCR. This sample has around 120,000 clones; just under 80% occur once, and the top ten carry about 5%. Source: peripheral blood, taken from a patient treated with radiotherapy plus ipilimumab. The TCR was taken from a human donor with non-small cell lung cancer who had a partial response to radiotherapy plus ipilimumab. The V gene is TRBV7-8, the J gene TRBJ2-1; the match to TRBD2 covers 9 bases. CDR3: CASRTSGPLNEQFF. CDR3 in DNA: TGTGCCAGCAGGACTAGCGGACCCCTCAATGAGCAGTTCTTC.